The 17 T cell receptor beta chains given below trace back to one sample, sequenced in a study of patients and donors after allogeneic stem cell transplantation. MiXCR was run by TCRdb on the RT-PCR reads, yielding one entry per CDR3 protein. Among some 960,000 distinct CDR3 sequences listed, around 17% were seen once. Material for sequencing was blood, either unsorted or a sorted T cell fraction (not recorded which). The receptors were gathered from a human donor who was either an allogeneic HSCT recipient or a stem cell or donor lymphocyte infusion donor (not recorded which). It is not recorded whose cells these are; they may come from a transplant donor.

V and J are TRBV7-3 and TRBJ2-1; 12 bases are shared with TRBD2. J gave up 9 bases and V 5 bases, and 5 bases lay outside the gene matches. Germline CDR1 is SGHTA and CDR2 is FQGTGA. The CDR3 extends over 14 amino acids. The CDR3 bases are TGTGCCAGCAGCCGACTAGCGGGGGAGCGTGAGCAGTTCTTC. Amino acids: CASSRLAGEREQFF. Full variable domain (outside the CDR3, taken from reference TRBV7-3 and TRBJ2-1): GAGVSQTPSNKVTEKGKYVELRCDPISGHTALYWYRQSLGQGPEFLIYFQGTGAADDSGLPNDRFFAVRPEGSVSTLKIQRTERGDSAVYLCASSRLAGEREQFFGPGTRLTVL.

The table lists this clonotype with a few counts. The chain combines TRBV12-3 or TRBV12-4 with TRBJ2-1; D ambiguous. CDR3 length: 15 amino acids. With 2 bases removed from V and 5 bases from J, the gap between germline ends came to 13 bases. The chain's CDR3 is CASSLQRPRHNEQFF. DNA of the CDR3: TGTGCCAGCAGTTTACAGCGCCCGAGGCACAATGAGCAGTTCTTC.

This clonotype came up many times. This rearrangement joins TRBV7-2 to TRBJ1-2; 9 bases align to TRBD1. Germline CDR1 reads SGHTA; CDR2 reads FQGNSA. V lost 3 bases, J lost 4 bases, and 6 bases stayed unmatched. The CDR3 has 15 amino acids. The CDR3 reads CASSLGGQGVYGYTF. In nucleotides, the CDR3 is TGTGCCAGCAGCTTGGGGGGACAGGGTGTCTATGGCTACACCTTC.

This clonotype was observed a handful of times. The chain joins TRBV12-3 or TRBV12-4 to TRBJ1-2; TRBD1 matches 7 bases. The V segment lost 7 bases and the J segment 5 bases; nucleotides outside the gene matches: 22. The CDR3 contains 18 residues. The CDR3 DNA reads as TGTGCCAGCACCCCTTACAGGGGCCGCAGTAGAAAGGGTTATGGCTACACCTTC. It encodes CASTPYRGRSRKGYGYTF.

V usage is TRBV12-3 or TRBV12-4 and J usage is TRBJ1-2; TRBD1 might be the D (5 bases). The V gene lost 6 bases and the J gene lost 0 bases, with 14 bases spanning the gap. The length of the CDR3 is 15 residues. The CDR3 is CASRRTSSANYGYTF. CDR3 sequence (DNA): TGTGCCAGCAGGAGGACATCCAGTGCTAACTATGGCTACACCTTC.

This clonotype was recorded many times. The chain uses TRBV7-6 and TRBJ1-6, with a tentative D call TRBD1 (6 bases). This CDR3 comprises 13 residues. Trimming stripped 2 bases from V and 11 bases from J, with 10 bases between. The germline V gene encodes CDR1 SGHVS and CDR2 FNYEAQ. CDR3 bases: TGTGCCAGCAGCTTATGGGACACAACACCCCTCCACTTT. It translates to CASSLWDTTPLHF.

This clonotype turned up a few times. V and J are TRBV5-6 and TRBJ2-1; D remains unclear. This CDR3 comprises 15 residues. From germline, CDR1 is SGHDT and CDR2 YYEEEE. Between the trimmed V and J ends, which lost 0 bases and 2 bases, there was a span of 9 bases. CDR3 protein: CASSLGGYTYNEQFF. DNA for the CDR3: TGTGCCAGCAGCTTGGGCGGTTACACCTACAATGAGCAGTTCTTC. Variable domain in full (rest from reference TRBV5-6 and TRBJ2-1): DAGVTQSPTHLIKTRGQQVTLRCSPKSGHDTVSWYQQALGQGPQFIFQYYEEEERQRGNFPDRFSGHQFPNYSSELNVNALLLGDSALYLCASSLGGYTYNEQFFGPGTRLTVL.

Ten or more counts support this clonotype. J is TRBJ2-1 and V is TRBV13; the D is unclear. The CDR3 consists of 14 residues. Deletions cut 1 base from V and 6 bases from J, with 10 bases between. Germline loops: CDR1 PRHDT, CDR2 FYEKMQ (reference sequence). CDR3 sequence (DNA): TGTGCCAGCAGCTTAGATAGCCACCCCAATGAGCAGTTCTTC. Translating gives CASSLDSHPNEQFF. Supplemented by reference TRBV13 and TRBJ2-1, the full variable domain reads AAGVIQSPRHLIKEKRETATLKCYPIPRHDTVYWYQQGPGQDPQFLISFYEKMQSDKGSIPDRFSAQQFSDYHSELNMSSLELGDSALYFCASSLDSHPNEQFFGPGTRLTVL.

The chain links TRBV7-9 to TRBJ2-7; 7 bases fit TRBD2. Losses at the gene ends were 3 bases for V and 6 bases for J; bases not matched to a gene: 5. The CDR3 covers 13 residues. Germline CDR1 reads SEHNR; CDR2 reads FQNEAQ (reference sequence). The CDR3: CASSFPGRGEQYF. As DNA, the CDR3 is TGTGCCAGCAGCTTTCCGGGGAGGGGCGAGCAGTACTTC.

The table lists this clonotype with a few counts. V is TRBV20-1 and J is TRBJ1-2; D gene ambiguous. The germline V gene has CDR1 DFQATT and CDR2 SNEGSKA (reference sequence). The V gene lost 0 bases and the J gene lost 7 bases, with 12 bases spanning the gap. The CDR3 length is 13 residues. This chain's CDR3 is CSAREGIKTGYTF. The DNA for the CDR3 is TGCAGTGCTAGAGAAGGGATCAAGACTGGCTACACCTTC.

The chain couples TRBV20-1 to TRBJ2-5, with 14 bases lining up with TRBD2. CDR3 length: 13 residues. CDR1 DFQATT and CDR2 SNEGSKA come from the germline V gene (reference sequence). V was pared by 6 bases and J by 9 bases, with 6 bases of the junction left unmatched. CDR3 sequence (DNA): TGCAGTGCGGGGACTAGCGGGGGCTCGGCCCAGTACTTC. Its protein is CSAGTSGGSAQYF.

The table lists this clonotype with many counts. V is TRBV28 and J is TRBJ2-7; TRBD2 is a possible D gene (6 bases). CDR3 length equals 14 residues. The germline CDR1 and CDR2 sequences are MDHEN and SYDVKM. The V gene lost 3 bases and the J gene lost 4 bases, with 13 bases spanning the gap. The CDR3 nucleotides read TGTGCCAGCAGTTTCAGGGAGGTCGGATACGAGCAGTACTTC. Its protein is CASSFREVGYEQYF. Based on the CDR3 plus reference TRBV28 and TRBJ2-7, the full variable domain is DVKVTQSSRYLVKRTGEKVFLECVQDMDHENMFWYRQDPGLGLRLIYFSYDVKMKEKGDIPEGYSVSREKKERFSLILESASTNQTSMYLCASSFREVGYEQYFGPGTRLTVT.

The chain employs TRBV20-1 and TRBJ1-1; no firm D call. V was cut by 7 bases and J by 6 bases, with 18 bases left in between. The CDR3 consists of 13 residues. Per the germline V gene, CDR1 is DFQATT and CDR2 is SNEGSKA (reference sequence). The CDR3 protein is CSGLTSRLSEAFF. The CDR3 nucleotides read TGCAGTGGTCTAACTTCCCGGTTATCTGAAGCTTTCTTT.

This clonotype was observed at least ten times. The V gene is TRBV7-2, the J gene TRBJ2-2, with 10 positions matching TRBD2. Germline CDR1 reads SGHTA; CDR2 reads FQGNSA. The CDR3 contains 16 residues. The J segment lost 4 bases and the V segment lost 3 bases, leaving 5 bases of the junction unmatched. Here the CDR3 reads CASSLESGRATGELFF. Here the CDR3 DNA reads TGTGCCAGCAGCTTGGAAAGCGGGAGGGCCACCGGGGAGCTGTTTTTT.

This clonotype was counted at least ten times. The chain employs TRBV5-1 and TRBJ2-3; unclear D gene. Trimming shortened V by 0 bases and J by 1 base, and 9 bases separated the two germline ends. The germline V gene encodes CDR1 SGHRS and CDR2 YFSETQ. This CDR3 is 15 amino acids long. The CDR3 DNA is TGCGCCAGCAGCTTGGCCCCGAGAGGCACAGATACGCAGTATTTT. As protein: CASSLAPRGTDTQYF.

This clonotype was detected only a few times. This CDR3 is CSARGTPTRNEQFF. The CDR3 coding sequence is TGCAGTGCCCGGGGGACCCCCACAAGGAATGAGCAGTTCTTC. The J gene is TRBJ2-1, the V gene TRBV20-1; weak D call: TRBD2 (6 bases). V was cut by 6 bases and J by 7 bases, with 19 bases left in between. This CDR3 is 14 amino acids long. The germline gives CDR1 DFQATT, CDR2 SNEGSKA (reference sequence).

This clonotype was detected only a few times. V is TRBV18 and J is TRBJ2-5; TRBD1 matches at 7 bases. The CDR3 length is 17 residues. The J segment lost 0 bases and the V segment lost 1 base, leaving 8 bases of the junction unmatched. Germline V lookup: CDR1 KGHSH, CDR2 LQKENI. The CDR3 spells CASSPLGTAFNQETQYF. CDR3 DNA: TGTGCCAGCTCACCACTCGGGACAGCCTTCAACCAAGAGACCCAGTACTTC.